This paragraph covers one TCR beta chain sequence. Authors' methods: Cell counts per sample came from amplifying reference gene primers. TCRdb's table, derived via immunoSEQ multiplex PCR, lists solely in-frame clones and lacks some. From that table come the V and J calls and clone size; the DNA was used to work out D and trimming. The profile shows approximately 67,000 clones, about nine tenths of them singletons. This sample was included in a study of blood T cell repertoires in COVID-19. Trimming shortened V by 4 bases and J by 0 bases, and 10 bases separated the two germline ends. Germline V gene data show CDR1 as MNHEY and CDR2 as SVGAGI. CDR3 length equals 15 residues.

The rearrangement links TRBV6-5 to TRBJ2-4, with D hard to call. The sequenced sample was peripheral blood. The sequence derives from a man aged 50 or older with active COVID-19. CDR3 region: CASSSGVLAKNIQYF. CDR3 DNA: TGTGCCAGCAGTTCCGGAGTCCTAGCCAAAAACATTCAGTACTTC.